This T cell receptor beta chain was recorded in a study of blood T cell repertoires in COVID-19 (dated by TCRdb to 2019 to 2021). Describing the broader study: Samples covering the acute and convalescent phases of COVID-19 were provided by collaborators in the United States, Italy and Spain. The material from the prospective study consisted of cDNA or gDNA derived from T cells, B-cell-depleted T cells, or PBMCs. Deeply sampled blood TCRbeta repertoires from subjects exposed to, actively infected with, or recovered from COVID-19 were included in the dataset. The repertoires were made available in a free public database intended to serve as a resource for research on the immune response to SARS-CoV-2. The samples were drawn from two sources: the first 160 participants of the ongoing ImmuneRACE study, and 1,200 or so subjects contributed by 6 global collaborators. A de-identified subject ID, COVID-19 status, age in years and sex were almost always included in the sample metadata. HLA class I and class II types, where available, came from metadata supplied by the sample provider rather than from assay-based typing. Beyond this particular receptor, the publication reports: The quantity of clinical and demographic metadata differed by source and by participant and was supplied without curation.

Each collaborating institution followed its own protocols to collect whole blood in K2EDTA tubes. For TCRbeta analysis, collaborator samples were shipped as frozen whole blood, as isolated PBMCs, or as DNA extracted from either sample type. TCRbeta CDR3 regions were amplified from genomic DNA using the immunoSEQ Assay, a bias-controlled multiplex PCR. On the authors' methods: The number of nucleated cells in each sample was estimated from the amplification of reference gene primers within the assay. To quantify the absolute abundance of each unique TCRbeta CDR3 rearrangement, sequence reads were collapsed and filtered. For each sample, productive Simpson clonality was calculated by taking the square root of Simpson's diversity index across productive rearrangements. As stored in TCRdb, this immuneACCESS dataset retains in-frame rearrangements with V and J assigned. A fraction of the clones does not appear; measured against another copy, unresolved V genes explain less than half of the discrepancy, and the remainder lacks a known reason. Clone size and V and J calls were adopted from that table, with D and trimming inferred from the DNA. The table for this sample lists 310,000 or so clones; 86% of them were counted only once. Of the sample, about 1.7% is held by the ten largest clones.

Concerning this clone: Its antigen is currently not known. The record has no base qualities; no much larger clone is one base away.

Deletion took 0 bases off V and 2 bases off J, with a span of 8 bases between the germline ends. The CDR3 goes from the cysteine to the phenylalanine over 15 residues. Only the CDR3 portion is preserved as DNA: 45 bases, with reading frame beginning at the first base. Sequences KGHSH (CDR1) and LQKENI (CDR2) are obtained from the germline V gene. This sequence was found in a woman aged 50 to 60 with acute or convalescent COVID-19. The V gene is TRBV18 and the J gene is TRBJ2-4; the best D guess is TRBD1, with 6 bases matching. Specimen: peripheral blood. The CDR3 reads CASSPPGAPKNIQYF. The DNA sequence is given as TGTGCCAGCTCACCACCGGGGGCGCCCAAAAACATTCAGTACTTC.